This T cell receptor (beta chain) was sequenced in a study of early T cells in non-severe SARS-CoV-2 infection. Study in general: The input, bulk RNA from unsorted whole blood, was sequenced, and chains were unpaired.

V was pared by 7 bases and J by 3 bases, with 7 bases of the junction left unmatched. The CDR3 has 14 amino acids. Germline assignment: CDR1 MNHEY and CDR2 SVGEGT. In the library, individual cDNA molecules carried attached unique molecular identifiers. A single record per CDR3 protein comes from TCRdb applying MiXCR to the 5' RACE reads. Among tens of thousands of distinct CDR3 sequences listed, about 6.2% were seen once. The V and J genes are TRBV6-2 or TRBV6-3 and TRBJ2-7; 9 nucleotides agree with TRBD2. The sequence was collected from an adult who was a healthcare worker with PCR-confirmed SARS-CoV-2 infection or an uninfected control (not recorded which). The specimen was whole blood. The CDR3 sequence is CASTAAGGYYEQYF. The DNA for the CDR3 is TGTGCCAGCACCGCGGCGGGAGGGTACTACGAGCAGTACTTC.